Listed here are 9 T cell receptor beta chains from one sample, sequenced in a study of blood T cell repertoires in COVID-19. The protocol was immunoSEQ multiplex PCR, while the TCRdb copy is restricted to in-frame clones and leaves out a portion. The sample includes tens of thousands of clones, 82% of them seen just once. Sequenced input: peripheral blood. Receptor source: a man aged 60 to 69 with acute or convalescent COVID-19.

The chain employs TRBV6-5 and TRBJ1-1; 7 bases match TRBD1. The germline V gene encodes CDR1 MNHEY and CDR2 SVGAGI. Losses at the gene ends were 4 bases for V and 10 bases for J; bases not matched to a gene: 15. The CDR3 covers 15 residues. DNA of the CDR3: TGTGCCAGCAGTTCCCTCCGTGGGGGACAGCTTGGAGCTTTCTTT. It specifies CASSSLRGGQLGAFF.

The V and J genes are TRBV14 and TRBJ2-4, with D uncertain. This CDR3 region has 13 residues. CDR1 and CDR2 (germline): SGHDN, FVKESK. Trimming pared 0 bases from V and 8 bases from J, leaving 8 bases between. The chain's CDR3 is CASSQEEYDIQYF. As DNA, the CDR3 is TGTGCCAGCAGCCAAGAAGAGTACGACATTCAGTACTTC. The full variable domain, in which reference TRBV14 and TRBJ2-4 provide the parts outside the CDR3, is EAGVTQFPSHSVIEKGQTVTLRCDPISGHDNLYWYRRVMGKEIKFLLHFVKESKQDESGMPNNRFLAERTGGTYSTLKVQPAELEDSGVYFCASSQEEYDIQYFGAGTRLSVL.

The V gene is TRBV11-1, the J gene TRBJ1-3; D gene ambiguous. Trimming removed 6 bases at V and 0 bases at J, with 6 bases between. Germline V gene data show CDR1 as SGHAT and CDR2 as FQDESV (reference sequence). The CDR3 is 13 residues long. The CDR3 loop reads CASRIYSGNTIYF. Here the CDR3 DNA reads TGTGCCAGCAGGATCTACTCTGGAAACACCATATATTTT.

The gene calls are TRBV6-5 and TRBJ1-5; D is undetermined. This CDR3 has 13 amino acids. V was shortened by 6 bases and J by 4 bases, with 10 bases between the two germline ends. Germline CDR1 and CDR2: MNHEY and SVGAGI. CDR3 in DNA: TGTGCCAGCAGAGGAGGCCTGAATCAGCCCCAGCATTTT. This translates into CASRGGLNQPQHF.

The CDR3 reads CASSPTGQGGSPLHF. CDR3 DNA: TGTGCCAGCTCACCAACGGGGCAGGGAGGATCACCCCTCCACTTT. The chain employs TRBV18 and TRBJ1-6, with D tentatively TRBD1 (5 bases). In germline, CDR1 is KGHSH, CDR2 LQKENI. This CDR3 has 15 residues. V was cut by 2 bases and J by 10 bases, with 15 bases left in between.

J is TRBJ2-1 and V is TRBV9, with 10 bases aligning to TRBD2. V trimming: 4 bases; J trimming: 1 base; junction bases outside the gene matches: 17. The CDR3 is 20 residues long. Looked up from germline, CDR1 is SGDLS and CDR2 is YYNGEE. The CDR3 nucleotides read TGTGCCAGCAGCCTAAACCACGTTGTTAGCGGGGGGCCATCCTACAATGAGCAGTTCTTC. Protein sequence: CASSLNHVVSGGPSYNEQFF.

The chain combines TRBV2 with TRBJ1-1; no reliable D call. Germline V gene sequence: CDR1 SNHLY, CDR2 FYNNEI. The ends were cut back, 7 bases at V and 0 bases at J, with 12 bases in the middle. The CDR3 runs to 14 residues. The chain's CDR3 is CASTLTGVNTEAFF. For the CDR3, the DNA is TGTGCCAGCACCTTGACCGGGGTGAACACTGAAGCTTTCTTT. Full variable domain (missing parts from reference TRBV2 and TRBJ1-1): EPEVTQTPSHQVTQMGQEVILRCVPISNHLYFYWYRQILGQKVEFLVSFYNNEISEKSEIFDDQFSVERPDGSNFTLKIRSTKLEDSAMYFCASTLTGVNTEAFFGQGTRLTVV.

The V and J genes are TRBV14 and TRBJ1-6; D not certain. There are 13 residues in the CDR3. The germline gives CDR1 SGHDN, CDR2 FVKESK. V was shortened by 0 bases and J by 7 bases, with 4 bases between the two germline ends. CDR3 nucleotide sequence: TGTGCCAGCAGCCAAGAAGAGAATTCACCCCTCCACTTT. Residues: CASSQEENSPLHF.

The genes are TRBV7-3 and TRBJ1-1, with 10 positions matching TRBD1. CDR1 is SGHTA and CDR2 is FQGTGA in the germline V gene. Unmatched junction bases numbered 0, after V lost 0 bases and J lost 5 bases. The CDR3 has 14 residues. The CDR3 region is CASSLTGQGTEAFF. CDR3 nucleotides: TGTGCCAGCAGCTTAACGGGACAGGGGACTGAAGCTTTCTTT. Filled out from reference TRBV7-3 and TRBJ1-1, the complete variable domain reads GAGVSQTPSNKVTEKGKYVELRCDPISGHTALYWYRQSLGQGPEFLIYFQGTGAADDSGLPNDRFFAVRPEGSVSTLKIQRTERGDSAVYLCASSLTGQGTEAFFGQGTRLTVV.